The entry below gives a single T cell receptor beta chain sequence along with its context. Its antigen remains unidentified. The CDR3 spans 14 residues. Germline CDR1 and CDR2: ENHRY and SYGVKD. V gave up 0 bases and J gave up 2 bases, with 6 bases separating them. Single viable CD3+CD4+CD8-CD45RO+ cells were sorted as the memory CD4+ T cells. This record belongs to a study of memory CD4+ T cells and cytomegalovirus serostatus. Study context: Donors were healthy Belgian adults, several CMV seropositive and about two dozen seronegative.

The study's findings and limits: Of under 200 reported CMV TCRbeta sequences, roughly 70 were found in memory CD4+ repertoires. The CMV-associated TCR signature appears largely within the CD4+ memory repertoire.

Study processing details: After removing out-of-frame reads, around 2 million distinct TCRbeta sequences remained. Sequencing used immunoSEQ multiplex PCR; TCRdb keeps in-frame clones, though not all of them. The V and J calls and clone size were taken over from that table, and D and trimming were inferred from the DNA. The table records 55,000 to 75,000 clones, 82% of them present only once. This chain connects TRBV10-3 to TRBJ2-3; D is unresolved. Sequenced: memory CD4+ T cells from blood. The receptor's source is an adult in good health and CMV-seronegative. The CDR3: CAISESTTTDTQYF. The CDR3 DNA follows: TGTGCCATCAGTGAGTCTACAACCACAGATACGCAGTATTTT.